Listed below are T cell receptor beta chains from one sample, sequenced in a study of T-cell memory formation after mild COVID-19. TCRdb reprocessed the 5' RACE reads via MiXCR and lists one record per CDR3 protein. This table holds around 50,000 distinct CDR3 sequences, 9.5% to 15% found once. The material sequenced was PBMCs or a T cell subset sorted from them (not recorded which). Receptor source: a man younger than 35 who had mild COVID-19 (a few samples of this study predate the infection). Cell type and time point are not known. CDR3s include the opening cysteine and the closing phenylalanine or tryptophan. A D gene is named only where the DNA matches it firmly. Not every row has a clone size; where given, it reads once, few, many or a size class.

j_call v_call d_call clone_size cdr3_aa cdr3_nt
TRBJ2-7 TRBV20-1 NA many CSARGRIYEQYF TGCAGTGCTAGAGGTCGGATCTACGAGCAGTACTTC
TRBJ2-5 TRBV9 TRBD2 few CASSERGRKETQYF TGTGCCAGCAGCGAACGCGGGAGGAAAGAGACCCAGTACTTC
TRBJ2-1 TRBV11-2 TRBD2 many CASSTLLTRGYNEQFF TGTGCCAGCAGCACCCTACTCACGCGGGGGTACAATGAGCAGTTCTTC
TRBJ1-1 TRBV12-3/TRBV12-4 TRBD1 NA CASSWDRDTEAFF TGTGCCAGCAGTTGGGACAGAGACACTGAAGCTTTCTTT
TRBJ2-5 TRBV5-1 NA many CASSIGPTYQETQYF TGCGCCAGCAGCATTGGACCCACGTACCAAGAGACCCAGTACTTC
TRBJ2-2 TRBV25-1 TRBD2 NA CASSDGLAGHTGELFF TGTGCCAGCAGTGACGGACTAGCGGGCCACACCGGGGAGCTGTTTTTT
TRBJ2-1 TRBV4-3 TRBD2 NA CASSQVGPGLAGYNEQFF TGCGCCAGCAGCCAAGTGGGTCCGGGACTAGCGGGGTACAATGAGCAGTTCTTC
TRBJ1-1 TRBV4-1 TRBD1 NA CASSPRTGVGEAFF TGCGCCAGCAGCCCACGGACAGGGGTGGGTGAAGCTTTCTTT
TRBJ1-1 TRBV27 NA few CASRKEINTEAFF TGTGCCAGCAGAAAGGAGATCAACACTGAAGCTTTCTTT
TRBJ2-3 TRBV20-1 TRBD2 NA CSAPSGGTDTQYF TGCAGTGCACCTAGCGGGGGAACAGATACGCAGTATTTT
TRBJ2-7 TRBV6-2/TRBV6-3 TRBD2 few CASSSPSGVAYEQYF TGTGCCAGCAGTTCTCCTAGCGGGGTGGCCTACGAGCAGTACTTC
TRBJ2-6 TRBV7-3 NA many CASSSGRHSGANVLTF TGTGCCAGCAGCTCAGGCCGGCATTCTGGGGCCAACGTCCTGACTTTC
TRBJ2-5 TRBV20-1 NA NA CSARPGLAQYF TGCAGTGCTAGACCAGGGCTGGCCCAGTACTTC
TRBJ2-3 TRBV6-6 TRBD2 NA CASSYSSSGGNPDTQYF TGTGCCAGCAGTTACTCGTCTAGCGGGGGTAACCCGGATACGCAGTATTTT
TRBJ2-4 TRBV4-2 NA NA CASSQGGPLAKNIQYF TGTGCCAGCAGCCAGGGCGGTCCTTTAGCCAAAAACATTCAGTACTTC
TRBJ1-2 TRBV2 NA NA CASEGGVEGYTF TGTGCCAGCGAGGGGGGGGTTGAGGGCTACACCTTC
TRBJ1-1 TRBV27 TRBD1 NA CASSNRGTGMNTEAFF TGTGCCAGCAGCAACCGCGGGACAGGGATGAACACTGAAGCTTTCTTT
TRBJ2-3 TRBV18 NA NA CASSPPRSGRQTDTQYF TGTGCCAGCTCACCACCGAGGTCAGGCAGGCAGACAGATACGCAGTATTTT
TRBJ2-3 TRBV12-3/TRBV12-4 NA many CASSLGAVDTQYF TGTGCCAGCAGTTTGGGAGCGGTAGATACGCAGTATTTT
TRBJ1-2 TRBV15 NA NA CATTRTSTSYGYTF TGTGCCACCACCAGGACAAGTACGTCCTATGGCTACACCTTC
TRBJ1-5 TRBV6-2/TRBV6-3 NA few CASSFRRGNQPQHF TGTGCCAGCAGTTTCAGGAGGGGCAATCAGCCCCAGCATTTT
TRBJ1-1 TRBV12-5 NA NA CASGLDPEVNTEAFF TGTGCTAGTGGTTTGGATCCCGAGGTGAACACTGAAGCTTTCTTT
TRBJ2-7 TRBV10-2 TRBD2 NA CATKAGGADEQYF TGCGCCACCAAGGCCGGGGGGGCAGACGAGCAGTACTTC
TRBJ1-2 TRBV20-1 NA few CSAVRDVYGYTF TGCAGTGCTGTCAGAGATGTCTATGGCTACACCTTC
TRBJ1-5 TRBV9 NA few CASSVAGYNQPQHF TGTGCCAGCAGCGTGGCAGGGTACAATCAGCCCCAGCATTTT
TRBJ1-1 TRBV12-3/TRBV12-4 NA many CASSPGGAAFF TGTGCCAGCAGCCCCGGGGGGGCGGCTTTCTTT
TRBJ2-3 TRBV28 NA NA CASSETHTQYF TGTGCCAGCAGTGAAACCCATACGCAGTATTTT
TRBJ2-1 TRBV5-1 TRBD2 many CASSLDIAGGDEQFF TGCGCCAGCAGCTTGGATATAGCGGGGGGGGATGAGCAGTTCTTC
TRBJ2-3 TRBV2 NA NA CASKAASSTDTQYF TGTGCCAGCAAAGCAGCCAGCAGCACAGATACGCAGTATTTT
TRBJ2-4 TRBV7-8 NA many CASSLSSGYGTKNIQYF TGTGCCAGCAGCTTATCTTCGGGGTACGGGACCAAAAACATTCAGTACTTC
TRBJ2-1 TRBV7-6 TRBD2 NA CASSIRAGVTYNEQFF TGTGCCAGCAGCATCCGAGCGGGGGTGACCTACAATGAGCAGTTCTTC
TRBJ1-2 TRBV12-3/TRBV12-4 NA many CASSAGQANYGYTF TGTGCCAGCAGTGCGGGACAAGCTAACTATGGCTACACCTTC
TRBJ2-5 TRBV7-2 TRBD2 many CASSLASGGRVETQYF TGTGCCAGCAGCTTAGCTAGCGGGGGTAGGGTAGAGACCCAGTACTTC
TRBJ1-1 TRBV21-1 NA NA CASSNPDRGGPGEAFF TGTGCCAGCAGCAACCCGGACAGGGGGGGGCCTGGAGAAGCTTTCTTT
TRBJ1-2 TRBV7-9 NA once CASSLATRYYGYTF TGTGCCAGCAGCTTAGCCACGAGGTACTATGGCTACACCTTC
TRBJ1-1 TRBV20-1 NA NA CSARDPQANTEAFF TGCAGTGCTAGAGACCCCCAGGCGAACACTGAAGCTTTCTTT
TRBJ1-2 TRBV5-1 NA many CASSLVSVNYGYTF TGCGCCAGCAGCTTGGTTTCGGTAAACTATGGCTACACCTTC
TRBJ2-1 TRBV5-1 TRBD2 few CASSLGLASWNEQFF TGCGCCAGCAGCTTAGGACTAGCGAGTTGGAATGAGCAGTTCTTC
TRBJ2-3 TRBV20-1 NA few CSARARGGFRTDTQYF TGCAGTGCTAGAGCGAGGGGGGGCTTTCGCACAGATACGCAGTATTTT
TRBJ1-2 TRBV7-3 TRBD1 NA CASSLSGTGSYGYTF TGTGCCAGCAGCTTAAGCGGGACAGGGTCCTATGGCTACACCTTC
TRBJ1-1 TRBV5-1 TRBD1 many CASSLGDRGSAFF TGCGCCAGCAGCTTGGGGGACAGGGGGTCAGCTTTCTTT
TRBJ2-3 TRBV20-1 TRBD2 NA CSARPISGGAADTQYF TGCAGTGCTAGACCGATTAGCGGGGGCGCGGCAGATACGCAGTATTTT
TRBJ2-6 TRBV10-3 NA NA CAISDARLGERPISGANVLTF TGTGCCATCAGTGACGCAAGGTTAGGAGAGCGGCCTATCTCTGGGGCCAACGTCCTGACTTTC
TRBJ2-5 TRBV20-1 NA many CSATVGASKGTQYF TGCAGTGCTACCGTCGGGGCTAGTAAGGGGACCCAGTACTTC
TRBJ1-3 TRBV4-3 NA NA CASSQAATGSGNTIYF TGCGCCAGCAGCCAAGCAGCGACAGGCTCTGGAAACACCATATATTTT
TRBJ2-5 TRBV3-1 TRBD1 NA CASSQEARHRGALDPEIQYF TGTGCCAGCAGCCAAGAAGCCCGGCACAGGGGGGCGCTAGATCCCGAGATCCAGTACTTC
TRBJ1-2 TRBV25-1 TRBD1 few CASNSGGAGGYTF TGTGCCAGTAACTCAGGGGGCGCCGGGGGCTACACCTTC
TRBJ1-2 TRBV7-6 NA few CASSFETGHGYTF TGTGCCAGCAGCTTTGAGACAGGCCATGGCTACACCTTC
TRBJ1-2 TRBV12-3/TRBV12-4 NA few CASSPDGFVGGYTF TGTGCCAGCAGTCCCGACGGTTTCGTGGGGGGCTACACCTTC
TRBJ2-5 TRBV11-3 TRBD2 few CASSSGLAGKETQYF TGTGCCAGCTCCTCGGGACTAGCGGGAAAAGAGACCCAGTACTTC
TRBJ2-3 TRBV7-3 NA many CASSSTGTTSTDTQYF TGTGCCAGCAGCTCTACAGGGACAACTAGCACAGATACGCAGTATTTT
TRBJ1-1 TRBV7-9 NA few CASSLVGPVVGLAFF TGTGCCAGCAGCTTAGTGGGGCCCGTGGTTGGGCTAGCTTTCTTT
TRBJ1-4 TRBV7-6 NA NA CASSFGGEKLFF TGTGCCAGCAGTTTCGGCGGGGAAAAACTGTTTTTT
TRBJ2-1 TRBV4-3 TRBD1 NA CASSQLTGTYNEQFF TGCGCCAGCAGCCAATTGACAGGGACCTACAATGAGCAGTTCTTC
TRBJ2-2 TRBV12-3/TRBV12-4 NA NA CASSLNGQDTGELFF TGTGCCAGCAGCCTCAATGGACAAGACACCGGGGAGCTGTTTTTT
TRBJ1-1 TRBV12-3/TRBV12-4 NA NA CASSPGPTWTNTEAFF TGTGCCAGCAGTCCAGGGCCTACTTGGACTAACACTGAAGCTTTCTTT
TRBJ1-4 TRBV30 NA few CAWSVQTDEKLFF TGTGCCTGGAGTGTACAGACGGATGAAAAACTGTTTTTT